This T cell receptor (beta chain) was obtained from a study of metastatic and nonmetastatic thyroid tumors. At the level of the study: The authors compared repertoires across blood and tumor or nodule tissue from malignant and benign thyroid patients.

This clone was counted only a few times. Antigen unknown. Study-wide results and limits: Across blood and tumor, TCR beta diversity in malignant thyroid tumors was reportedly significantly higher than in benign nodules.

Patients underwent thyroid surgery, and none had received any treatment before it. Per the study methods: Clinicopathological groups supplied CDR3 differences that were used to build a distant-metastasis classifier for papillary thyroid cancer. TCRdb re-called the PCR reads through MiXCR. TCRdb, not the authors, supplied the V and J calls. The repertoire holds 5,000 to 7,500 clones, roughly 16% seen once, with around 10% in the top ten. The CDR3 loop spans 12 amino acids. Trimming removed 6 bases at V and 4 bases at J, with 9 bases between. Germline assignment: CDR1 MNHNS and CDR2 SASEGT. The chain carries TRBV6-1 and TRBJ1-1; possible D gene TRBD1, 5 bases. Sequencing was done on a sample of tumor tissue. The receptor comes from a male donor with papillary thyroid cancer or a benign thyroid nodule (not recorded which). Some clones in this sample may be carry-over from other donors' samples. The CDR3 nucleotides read TGTGCCAGCAGCCAGCAGGGCACTGAAGCTTTCTTT. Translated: CASSQQGTEAFF.